The 20 T cell receptor beta chains below all came from one sample that was sequenced in a study of blood T cell repertoires in COVID-19. Using immunoSEQ multiplex PCR, the repertoire was profiled, and TCRdb retains in-frame clones only, with some absent. The table shows roughly 360,000 clones, with about 89% occurring only once. What was sequenced was PBMCs or T cells enriched from blood (not recorded which). Receptor source: a young man who had recovered from COVID-19.

The chain combines TRBV28 with TRBJ2-6; no reliable D call. Germline lookup yields CDR1 MDHEN and CDR2 SYDVKM. Between the trimmed V and J ends, which lost 9 bases and 4 bases, there was a span of 13 bases. CDR3 size: 14 residues. CDR3 coding DNA: TGTGCCAGTAAGACACCTTCCGGGGCCAACGTCCTGACTTTC. Its protein is CASKTPSGANVLTF.

This clone was seen a handful of times. The chain uses TRBV6-5 and TRBJ1-1; weak D call: TRBD1 (6 bases). CDR3 length equals 12 residues. V lost 6 bases and J 6 bases, leaving 11 bases between the germline ends. CDR1 is MNHEY, CDR2 SVGAGI, per germline. CDR3 sequence reads: CASRPQGAEAFF. CDR3 coding DNA: TGTGCCAGCAGACCACAGGGTGCTGAAGCTTTCTTT.

The chain is built from TRBV19 and TRBJ1-2, with a weak D call TRBD1 (6 bases). The germline V gene encodes CDR1 LNHDA and CDR2 SQIVND (reference sequence). V lost 10 bases and J lost 6, with 27 bases in between. The CDR3 spans 16 residues. The CDR3 region is CATKKAWDTGFNGYTF. The CDR3 region has the DNA TGTGCCACCAAGAAGGCGTGGGACACCGGATTTAATGGCTACACCTTC.

The chain has TRBV18 and TRBJ1-2; 8 positions match TRBD1. The CDR3 is made up of 15 amino acids. Germline CDR1 KGHSH, CDR2 LQKENI. Trimming removed 4 bases from V and 5 bases from J; junction bases left unmatched: 9. The DNA for the CDR3 is TGTGCCAGCTCACAGCAGGGGGCCGGCGTTTATGGCTACACCTTC. The encoded protein is CASSQQGAGVYGYTF.

The rearrangement uses TRBV5-1 and TRBJ2-7, with TRBD1 identical over 9 bases. The CDR3 runs 14 residues. The germline gives CDR1 SGHRS, CDR2 YFSETQ. V lost 3 bases and J lost 7; bases outside the gene matches: 8. CDR3 in amino acids: CASSSGDRGGEQYF. DNA for the CDR3: TGCGCCAGCAGCTCTGGAGACAGGGGGGGAGAGCAGTACTTC. Combining the CDR3 with reference TRBV5-1 and TRBJ2-7 gives the whole variable domain KAGVTQTPRYLIKTRGQQVTLSCSPISGHRSVSWYQQTPGQGLQFLFEYFSETQRNKGNFPGRFSGRQFSNSRSEMNVSTLELGDSALYLCASSSGDRGGEQYFGPGTRLTVT.

V usage is TRBV27 and J usage is TRBJ1-2; no definite D call. This CDR3 has 13 residues. Germline V gene data show CDR1 as MNHEY and CDR2 as SMNVEV (reference sequence). The germline V and J ends were trimmed by 7 bases and 2 bases, with 11 bases remaining between them. CDR3 sequence (DNA): TGTGCCAGCAAACGTGGAGGCAACTATGGCTACACCTTC. Its translation: CASKRGGNYGYTF.

The V gene is TRBV4-2, the J gene TRBJ1-2; TRBD1 matches 7 bases. CDR1 is LGHNA and CDR2 is YNFKEQ in the germline V gene. This CDR3 has 14 residues. V lost 4 bases, J lost 7 bases, and 9 bases stayed unmatched. Here the CDR3 DNA reads TGTGCCAGCAGCCTAAACCAGGGGGTTGGTGGCTACACCTTC. As protein: CASSLNQGVGGYTF.

This clone was found a few times. This rearrangement joins TRBV6-2 or TRBV6-3 to TRBJ2-7; 11 nucleotides line up with TRBD1. There are 15 residues in the CDR3. V was clipped by 5 bases and J by 5 bases; unmatched bases: 8. The germline V gene encodes CDR1 MNHEY and CDR2 SVGEGT. The CDR3 protein is CASSLWTGGRDEQYF. The CDR3 DNA reads TGTGCCAGCAGTCTCTGGACAGGGGGCCGCGACGAGCAGTACTTC.

The V gene is TRBV9, the J gene TRBJ2-3, with unresolved D. Germline loops: CDR1 SGDLS, CDR2 YYNGEE. The ends were cut back, 4 bases at V and 7 bases at J, with 13 bases in the middle. This CDR3 has 13 amino acids. In nucleotides, the CDR3 is TGTGCCAGCAGCCCCCGACTGAGGAATACGCAGTATTTT. Translated: CASSPRLRNTQYF.

The chain employs TRBV5-1 and TRBJ1-2, with 8 nucleotides matching TRBD1. CDR1 and CDR2 (germline): SGHRS, YFSETQ. V gave up 5 bases and J gave up 3 bases; unmatched junction bases: 6. The CDR3 totals 14 residues. The CDR3 spells CASSPQGAYYGYTF. The CDR3 coding sequence is TGCGCCAGCAGTCCCCAGGGGGCCTACTATGGCTACACCTTC.

The chain is built from TRBV10-2 and TRBJ1-3; tentative D call: TRBD1 (5 bases). This CDR3 comprises 15 residues. Germline assignment: CDR1 WSHSY and CDR2 SAAADI. With 1 base removed from V and 4 bases from J, the gap between germline ends came to 11 bases. As DNA, the CDR3 is TGCGCCAGCAGTGAGTTCGTCAGGGTGGGAAACACCATATATTTT. It yields the protein CASSEFVRVGNTIYF.

The V call is TRBV7-9, the J call TRBJ1-2, with 9 bases identical to TRBD1. Germline V gives CDR1 SEHNR, CDR2 FQNEAQ (reference sequence). The trim removed 5 bases at V and 7 bases at J, leaving 8 bases unmatched. This CDR3 comprises 14 residues. CDR3 sequence: CASSPGQGSGGYTF. CDR3 sequence (DNA): TGTGCCAGCAGCCCGGGACAGGGCAGCGGTGGCTACACCTTC.

The CDR3: CASSRGDRGRLGELFF. The CDR3 DNA reads TGTGCCAGCAGCAGGGGAGACAGGGGGCGTCTCGGGGAGCTGTTTTTT. This chain joins TRBV3-1 (or the pseudogene TRBV3-2) and TRBJ2-2; TRBD1 matches at 10 bases. V lost 5 bases and J lost 7; bases outside the gene matches: 10. In germline, CDR1 is LGHDT, CDR2 YNNKEL (reference sequence). The CDR3 runs 16 residues.

This clone was seen a single time. The CDR3 DNA reads as TGCGCCAGCAGCCAACTGCGGGGTGGGGCCTCCTACGAGCAGTACTTC. It translates to CASSQLRGGASYEQYF. J is TRBJ2-7 and V is TRBV4-1, with D possibly being TRBD2 (6 bases). The V gene's germline CDR1 is MGHRA and CDR2 YSYEKL. Trimming removed 2 bases from V and 0 bases from J, with 14 bases in between. This CDR3 is built from 16 residues.

This clone was recorded only once. The CDR3 loop is CASSAGQGEDYTF. The CDR3 coding sequence is TGTGCCAGCAGCGCAGGACAGGGGGAGGACTACACCTTC. The chain has TRBV9 and TRBJ1-2; 10 bases align to TRBD1. Germline V gene sequence: CDR1 SGDLS, CDR2 YYNGEE. J lost 10 bases, V lost 3 bases, and 6 bases had no gene match. CDR3 length equals 13 residues.

This chain connects TRBV2 to TRBJ2-7; D is perhaps TRBD2 (6 bases). In germline, CDR1 is SNHLY, CDR2 FYNNEI. Between the trimmed V and J ends, which lost 10 bases and 3 bases, there was a span of 10 bases. CDR3 length: 11 residues. The CDR3 loop is CATRGIYEQYF. The CDR3 region has the DNA TGTGCCACCCGGGGGATCTACGAGCAGTACTTC.

This chain joins TRBV5-5 and TRBJ2-2; a possible D gene is TRBD1 (5 bases). The CDR3 has 12 residues. Trimming pared 2 bases from V and 7 bases from J, leaving 6 bases between. Germline V gives CDR1 SGHKS, CDR2 YYEKEE (reference sequence). The CDR3 spells CASSLGDGELFF. CDR3 sequence (DNA): TGTGCCAGCAGCTTAGGGGACGGGGAGCTGTTTTTT.

The gene calls are TRBV30 and TRBJ1-1, with 8 bases aligning to TRBD1. V lost 3 bases and J lost 3; bases outside the gene matches: 9. Germline V CDR1 and CDR2: GTSNPN, SVGIG (reference sequence). This CDR3 contains 15 residues. CDR3 loop: CAWSRQGMGDTEAFF. CDR3 nucleotide sequence: TGTGCCTGGAGCAGACAGGGGATGGGGGACACTGAAGCTTTCTTT.

CDR3 residues: CASSNGGREQYF. The CDR3 DNA follows: TGTGCCAGCTCCAACGGAGGGCGAGAGCAGTACTTC. The J gene is TRBJ2-7, the V gene TRBV18, with D possibly TRBD2 on 6 matching bases. This CDR3 contains 12 residues. Trimming took 6 bases from V and 7 from J, leaving 13 bases between them. The germline V gene encodes CDR1 KGHSH and CDR2 LQKENI.

The V call is TRBV18, the J call TRBJ1-2, with 10 bases aligning to TRBD1. This CDR3 is built from 14 residues. Trimming cost V 2 bases and J 8 bases; bases outside gene matches: 5. Germline CDR1 reads KGHSH; CDR2 reads LQKENI. The CDR3: CASSPSGQGVGYTF. CDR3 sequence (DNA): TGTGCCAGCTCACCATCCGGACAGGGGGTGGGCTACACCTTC.